This is a list of T cell receptor beta chains from one sample in a study of control samples from healthy donors and cancer patients. Measured with immunoSEQ multiplex PCR; TCRdb has only the in-frame clones, and not every one. Of some 80,000 clones listed, about 87% were seen once; the top ten hold under 2.5%. Sequencing was done on a sample of PBMCs. The receptors were gathered from a woman aged 60-75 years with head and neck cancer. Both conserved end residues are trimmed from each CDR3. Each record gives: V gene, clone size, D gene, CDR3 protein. The D gene is left open where the match is weak. Not every row has a clone size; where given, it reads once, few, many or a size class.

TRBV7-2,once,-,ASSLDRGGTSTDTQY
TRBV27,-,TRBD1,ASRPLAGDRRLSNQPQH
TRBV16,-,-,ASSQSRETQY
TRBV3-1/TRBV3-2,once,TRBD1,ASSHRPGTGSYNEQF
TRBV27,-,-,ASSLAAGSAYEQY
TRBV29-1,once,-,SVVLEVGSPLH
TRBV11-2,-,-,ASSLRTAAYEQY
TRBV13,-,-,ASSAHSVSSYNEQF
TRBV2,-,-,ASRITKNTEAF
TRBV7-2,-,-,ASSLSGYEQY
TRBV2,once,-,ASRFDTDTQY
TRBV7-2,-,-,ASSFSDQQY
TRBV7-9,few,-,ASGGRGNTIY
TRBV10-2,-,-,ASSDRSTVSGNTIY
TRBV4-1,once,-,ASSQLYEKLF
TRBV3-1/TRBV3-2,-,TRBD1,ASSQSPWTGGQPQH
TRBV6-1,-,TRBD1,ASSEDRGSGPQH
TRBV19,-,TRBD2,ASSIGGLAGRETQY
TRBV29-1,-,-,SVETENYGYT
TRBV5-5,-,-,ASSSHGNEQF
TRBV6-1,once,TRBD2,ASCLAGVDEQF
TRBV30,-,-,ACKLTETQY
TRBV10-1,-,-,ASSPLGAETQY
TRBV9,-,TRBD1,ASSPLLTGSGYEQY
TRBV25-1,once,TRBD1,ASSRGQGMLNTEAF
TRBV29-1,-,TRBD1,SVNDRATNEKLF
TRBV7-9,-,-,ASIPSTGTNTEAF
TRBV12-5,-,TRBD2,ASGLGLAGGYEQY
TRBV30,-,-,ASPGTGANVLT
TRBV6-5,-,TRBD1,ASSYGGQLNTEAF
TRBV7-3,-,-,ASSLQGGGYT
TRBV28,few,-,ASSANFKAYEQY
TRBV19,-,TRBD2,ASSIRGVGSYEQY
TRBV18,-,-,ASSLLVLGEGSYNEQF
TRBV24-1,-,-,ATSDFSSYGYT